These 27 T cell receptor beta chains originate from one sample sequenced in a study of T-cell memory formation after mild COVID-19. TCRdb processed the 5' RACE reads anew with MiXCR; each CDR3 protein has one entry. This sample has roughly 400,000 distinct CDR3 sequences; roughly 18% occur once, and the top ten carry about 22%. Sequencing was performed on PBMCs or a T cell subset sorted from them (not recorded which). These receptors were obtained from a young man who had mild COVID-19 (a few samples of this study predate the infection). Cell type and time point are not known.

The CDR3 DNA is TGTGCCAGCAGCCAAGGGCTTCTAGCGGGGGCTTACAATGAGCAGTTCTTC. Translating it yields CASSQGLLAGAYNEQFF. V gene TRBV3-1 combines with J gene TRBJ2-1; the match to TRBD2 covers 10 bases. Germline V gives CDR1 LGHDT, CDR2 YNNKEL (reference sequence). Trimming cost V 1 base and J 4 bases; bases outside gene matches: 7. The length of the CDR3 is 17 residues.

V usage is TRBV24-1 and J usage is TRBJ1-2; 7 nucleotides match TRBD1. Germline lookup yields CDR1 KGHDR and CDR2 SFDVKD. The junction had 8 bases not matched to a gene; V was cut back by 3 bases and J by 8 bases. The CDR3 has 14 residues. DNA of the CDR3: TGTGCCACCAGTGATAGGACAGGCCCGGAGGGCTACACCTTC. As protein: CATSDRTGPEGYTF.

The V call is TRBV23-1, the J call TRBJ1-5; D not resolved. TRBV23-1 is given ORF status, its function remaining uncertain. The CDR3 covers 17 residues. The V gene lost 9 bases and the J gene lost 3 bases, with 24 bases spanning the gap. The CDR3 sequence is CASTSPRSAAYNQPQHF. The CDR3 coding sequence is TGCGCCAGTACCTCCCCGCGGTCAGCGGCGTACAATCAGCCCCAGCATTTT.

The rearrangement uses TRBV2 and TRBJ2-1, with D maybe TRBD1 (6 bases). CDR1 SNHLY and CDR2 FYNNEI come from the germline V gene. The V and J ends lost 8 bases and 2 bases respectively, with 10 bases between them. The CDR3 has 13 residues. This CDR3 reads CASLQGPYNEQFF. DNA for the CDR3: TGTGCCAGCCTCCAGGGGCCCTACAATGAGCAGTTCTTC.

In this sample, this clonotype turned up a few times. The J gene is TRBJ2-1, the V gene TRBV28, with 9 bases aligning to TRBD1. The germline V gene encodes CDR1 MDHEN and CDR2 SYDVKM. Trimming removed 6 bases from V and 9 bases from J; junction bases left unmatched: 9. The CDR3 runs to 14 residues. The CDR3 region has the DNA TGTGCCAGCAGAGTCGGCGGACAGGGGATTGAGCAGTTCTTC. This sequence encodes CASRVGGQGIEQFF.

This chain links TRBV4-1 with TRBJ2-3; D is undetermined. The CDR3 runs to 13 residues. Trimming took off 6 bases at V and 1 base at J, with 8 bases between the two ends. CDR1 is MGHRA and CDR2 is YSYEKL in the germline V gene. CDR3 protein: CASRTAGTDTQYF. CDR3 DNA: TGCGCCAGCAGGACGGCGGGCACAGATACGCAGTATTTT.

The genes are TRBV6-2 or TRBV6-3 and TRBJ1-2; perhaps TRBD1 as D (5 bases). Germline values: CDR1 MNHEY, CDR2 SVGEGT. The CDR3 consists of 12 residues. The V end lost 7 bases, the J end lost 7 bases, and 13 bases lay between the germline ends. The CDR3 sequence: CASTQTQVGYTF. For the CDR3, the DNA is TGTGCCAGCACCCAAACACAGGTTGGCTACACCTTC.

CDR3 sequence (DNA): TGTGCCAGCAGCTTCAGGGAAAAGGAATTCTTAGCTTTCTTT. Amino acids: CASSFREKEFLAFF. The chain couples TRBV7-2 to TRBJ1-1; D perhaps matches TRBD1 (5 bases). CDR3 size: 14 residues. V gave up 3 bases and J gave up 10 bases, with 18 bases separating them. Germline CDR1 SGHTA, CDR2 FQGNSA.

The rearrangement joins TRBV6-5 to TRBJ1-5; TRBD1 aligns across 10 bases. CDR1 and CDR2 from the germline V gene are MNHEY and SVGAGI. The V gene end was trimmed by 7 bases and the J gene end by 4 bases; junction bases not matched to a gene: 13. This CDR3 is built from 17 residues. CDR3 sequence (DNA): TGTGCCAGCAACTACCTGGGACAGGGGAAGTGGAATCAGCCCCAGCATTTT. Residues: CASNYLGQGKWNQPQHF.

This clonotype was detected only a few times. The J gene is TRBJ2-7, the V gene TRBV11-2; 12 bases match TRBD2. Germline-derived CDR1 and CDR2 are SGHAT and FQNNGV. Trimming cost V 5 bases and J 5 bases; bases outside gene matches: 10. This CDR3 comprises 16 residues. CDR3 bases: TGTGCCAGCAGCCCCTTTTCTAGCGGGGGGGCCCACGAGCAGTACTTC. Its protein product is CASSPFSSGGAHEQYF.

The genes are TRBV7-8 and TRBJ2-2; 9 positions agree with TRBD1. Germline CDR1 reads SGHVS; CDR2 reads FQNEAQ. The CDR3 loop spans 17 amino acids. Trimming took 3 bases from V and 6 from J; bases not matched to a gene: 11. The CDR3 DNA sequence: TGTGCCAGCAGCTTTTGGCGAAACAGGGGGCGGGCCGGGGAGCTGTTTTTT. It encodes CASSFWRNRGRAGELFF.

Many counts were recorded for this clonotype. CDR3 sequence reads: CASSYSRGDEETQYF. The DNA for the CDR3 is TGTGCCAGCAGCTACTCGCGGGGGGATGAAGAGACCCAGTACTTC. The rearrangement joins TRBV7-2 to TRBJ2-5; 8 bases fit TRBD2. CDR1 is SGHTA and CDR2 is FQGNSA in the germline V gene. The ends lost 4 bases at V and 3 bases at J; junction bases unmatched: 7. The CDR3 sequence is 15 residues long.

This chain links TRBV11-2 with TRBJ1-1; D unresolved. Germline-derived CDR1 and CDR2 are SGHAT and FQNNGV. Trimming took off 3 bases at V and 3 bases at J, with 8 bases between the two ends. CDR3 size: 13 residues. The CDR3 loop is CASSLTPDTEAFF. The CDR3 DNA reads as TGTGCCAGCAGCTTGACCCCTGACACTGAAGCTTTCTTT.

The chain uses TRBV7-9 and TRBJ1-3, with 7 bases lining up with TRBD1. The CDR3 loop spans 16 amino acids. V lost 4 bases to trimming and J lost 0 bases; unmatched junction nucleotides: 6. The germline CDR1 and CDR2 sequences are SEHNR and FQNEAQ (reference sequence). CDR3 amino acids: CASSSSDRASGNTIYF. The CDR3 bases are TGTGCCAGCAGCTCGTCCGACAGGGCCTCTGGAAACACCATATATTTT.

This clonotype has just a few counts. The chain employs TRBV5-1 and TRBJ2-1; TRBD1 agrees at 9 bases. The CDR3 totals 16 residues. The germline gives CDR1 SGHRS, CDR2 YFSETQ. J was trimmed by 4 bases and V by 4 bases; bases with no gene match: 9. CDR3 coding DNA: TGCGCCAGCAGCCCCCTGGGACAGGGACCATACAATGAGCAGTTCTTC. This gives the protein CASSPLGQGPYNEQFF.

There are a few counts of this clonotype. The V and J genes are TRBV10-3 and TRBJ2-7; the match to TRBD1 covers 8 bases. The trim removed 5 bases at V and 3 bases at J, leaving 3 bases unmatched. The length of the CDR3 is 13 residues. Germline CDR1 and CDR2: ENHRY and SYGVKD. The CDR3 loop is CAISQDRVYEQYF. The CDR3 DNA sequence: TGTGCCATCAGTCAGGACAGGGTCTACGAGCAGTACTTC.

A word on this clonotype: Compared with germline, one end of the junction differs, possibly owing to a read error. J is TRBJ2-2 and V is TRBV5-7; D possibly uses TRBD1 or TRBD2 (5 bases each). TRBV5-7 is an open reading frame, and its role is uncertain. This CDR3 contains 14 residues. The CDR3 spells CASNGTANTWELFF. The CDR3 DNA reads TGTGCCAGCAACGGGACCGCGAACACCTGGGAGCTGTTTTTT.

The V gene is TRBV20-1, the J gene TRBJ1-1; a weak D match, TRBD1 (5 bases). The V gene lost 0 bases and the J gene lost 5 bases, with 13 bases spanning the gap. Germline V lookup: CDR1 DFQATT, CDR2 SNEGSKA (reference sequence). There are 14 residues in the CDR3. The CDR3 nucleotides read TGCAGTGCTAGAGATTCTATCGGGGCTACTGAAGCTTTCTTT. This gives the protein CSARDSIGATEAFF.

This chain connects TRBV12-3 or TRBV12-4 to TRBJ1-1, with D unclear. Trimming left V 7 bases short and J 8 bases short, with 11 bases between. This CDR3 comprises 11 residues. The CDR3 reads CASNQRGEAFF. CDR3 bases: TGTGCCAGCAACCAAAGAGGGGAAGCTTTCTTT.

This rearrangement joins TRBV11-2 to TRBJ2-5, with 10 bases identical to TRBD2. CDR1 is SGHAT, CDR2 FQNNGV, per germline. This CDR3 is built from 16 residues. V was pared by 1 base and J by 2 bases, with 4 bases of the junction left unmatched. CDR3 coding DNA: TGTGCCAGCAGCTTAGGGGCAGCGGGGGGGCAAGAGACCCAGTACTTC. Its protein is CASSLGAAGGQETQYF.

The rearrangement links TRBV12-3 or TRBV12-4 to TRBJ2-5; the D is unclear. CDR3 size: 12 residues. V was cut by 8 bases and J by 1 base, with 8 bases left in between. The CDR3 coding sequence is TGTGCCAGCCAGGAACTCCAAGAGACCCAGTACTTC. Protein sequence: CASQELQETQYF.

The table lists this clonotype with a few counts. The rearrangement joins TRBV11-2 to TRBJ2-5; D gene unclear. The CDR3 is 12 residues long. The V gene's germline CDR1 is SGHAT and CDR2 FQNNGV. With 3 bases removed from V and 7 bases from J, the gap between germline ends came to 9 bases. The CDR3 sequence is CASSLSEVTQYF. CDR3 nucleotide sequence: TGTGCCAGCAGCTTGAGCGAGGTGACCCAGTACTTC.

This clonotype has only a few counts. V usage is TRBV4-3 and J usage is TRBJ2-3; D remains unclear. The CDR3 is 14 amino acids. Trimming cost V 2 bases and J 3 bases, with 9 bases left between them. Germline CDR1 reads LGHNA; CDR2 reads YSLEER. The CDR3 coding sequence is TGCGCCAGCAGCCAATCTCATTCTACAGATACGCAGTATTTT. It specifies CASSQSHSTDTQYF.

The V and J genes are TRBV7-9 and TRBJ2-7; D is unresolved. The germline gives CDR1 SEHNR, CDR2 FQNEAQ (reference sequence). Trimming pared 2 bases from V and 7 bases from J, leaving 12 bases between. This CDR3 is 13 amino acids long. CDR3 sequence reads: CASSLSRSGEQYV. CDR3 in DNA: TGTGCCAGCAGCTTAAGCCGGTCTGGGGAGCAGTACGTC.

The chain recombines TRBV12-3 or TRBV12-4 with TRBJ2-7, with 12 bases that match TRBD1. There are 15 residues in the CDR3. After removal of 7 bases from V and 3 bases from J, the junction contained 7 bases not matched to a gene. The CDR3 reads CASTLGQGAFYEQYF. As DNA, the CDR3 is TGTGCCAGCACCCTGGGACAGGGGGCTTTCTACGAGCAGTACTTC.

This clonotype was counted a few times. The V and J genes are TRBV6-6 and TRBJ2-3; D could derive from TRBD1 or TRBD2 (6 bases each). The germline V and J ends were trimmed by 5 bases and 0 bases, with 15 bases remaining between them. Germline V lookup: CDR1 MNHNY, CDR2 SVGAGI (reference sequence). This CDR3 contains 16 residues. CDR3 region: CASSPPRGHSTDTQYF. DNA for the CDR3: TGTGCCAGCAGTCCCCCTCGGGGGCATAGCACAGATACGCAGTATTTT.

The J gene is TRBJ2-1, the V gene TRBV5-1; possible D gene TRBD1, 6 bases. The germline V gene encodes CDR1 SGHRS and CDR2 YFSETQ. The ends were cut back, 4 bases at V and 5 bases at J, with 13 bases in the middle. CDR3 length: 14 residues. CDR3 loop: CASSNRDTDNEQFF. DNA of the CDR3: TGCGCCAGCAGCAACCGGGACACTGACAATGAGCAGTTCTTC. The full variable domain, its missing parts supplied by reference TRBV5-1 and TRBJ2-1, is KAGVTQTPRYLIKTRGQQVTLSCSPISGHRSVSWYQQTPGQGLQFLFEYFSETQRNKGNFPGRFSGRQFSNSRSEMNVSTLELGDSALYLCASSNRDTDNEQFFGPGTRLTVL.